In this sample, the clone carrying this T cell receptor beta chain turned up once. Relapse was seen in all patients after autologous stem cell transplantation, and brentuximab vedotin exposure was variable. Here immunoSEQ multiplex PCR was the method, and the copy in TCRdb shows in-frame clones only, minus some. The repertoire holds about 17,000 clones, 75% to 85% seen once, with about 5% in the top ten. The sample is drawn from a study of PD-1 blockade in classical Hodgkin lymphoma. Study-wide background: A 3 mg/kg intravenous dose of nivolumab was received by patients every 2 weeks.

This specimen was peripheral blood mononuclear cells (PBMCs), taken at baseline. The clonotype was recovered from a human donor with classical Hodgkin lymphoma.

The CDR3 region has the DNA TGTGCCAGCAGTTTACAGGGGTCCAATGAGCAGTTCTTC. This gives the protein CASSLQGSNEQFF. The V and J genes are TRBV11-1 and TRBJ2-1; TRBD1 matches at 7 bases. The CDR3 sequence is 13 residues long. Germline V gene sequence: CDR1 SGHAT, CDR2 FQDESV (reference sequence). Unmatched junction bases numbered 5, after V lost 6 bases and J lost 6 bases.